The clone carrying this T cell receptor (beta chain) occurred a few times. The target antigen is unknown. Drawing of peripheral blood yielded about 9.7 milliliters from each donor. The V and J ends lost 6 bases and 2 bases, in that order; junction bases with no gene match: 4. The CDR3 has 12 residues. Germline values: CDR1 SQVTM, CDR2 ANQGSEA. Using a J-beta primer mix together with a sample-barcoded 5' primer, a second PCR was run for roughly 6 to 12 cycles. TCRdb reprocessed the 5' RACE reads via MiXCR and lists one record per CDR3 protein. The repertoire holds about 400,000 distinct CDR3 sequences, approximately 51% seen once, with 51% in the top ten. The data were taken from a study of blood T cells in healthy people across ages. Study-level points and caveats: Per-million-T-cell TCR beta diversity fell roughly linearly with age. Naive T cell percentage by flow cytometry tracked strongly with beta diversity.

The clonotype was recovered from a man in his sixties in good health. Input material: blood. V and J are TRBV29-1 and TRBJ2-7; 7 nucleotides agree with TRBD1. CDR3 sequence reads: CSVVTGTYEQYF. CDR3 in DNA: TGCAGCGTCGTGACAGGGACCTACGAGCAGTACTTC.